A single sample is the source of the 18 T cell receptor beta chains below, sequenced in a study of shared T cell receptors in the human thymus. Assay: immunoSEQ multiplex PCR; the TCRdb copy retains only in-frame clones and omits some. The sample contains under 700,000 clones, approximately 80% of which appear only once. These same data were also listed under a study on human thymus T cells.

The sample was thymocytes. These receptors all come from a boy under two years old with a congenital heart defect.

CDR3 DNA: TGTGCCAGCAGCGGGGGACAGGCGACTAGCAATCAGCCCCAGCATTTT. Its translation: CASSGGQATSNQPQHF. The J gene is TRBJ1-5, the V gene TRBV5-6, with TRBD1 identical over 8 bases. The CDR3 runs 16 residues. Germline V lookup: CDR1 SGHDT, CDR2 YYEEEE. The ends lost 4 bases at V and 0 bases at J; junction bases unmatched: 6.

The rearrangement uses TRBV6-5 and TRBJ1-1, with D possibly matching TRBD1 (6 bases). V dropped 6 bases and J dropped 0 bases, with 14 bases sitting between them. CDR3 length equals 15 residues. Germline lookup yields CDR1 MNHEY and CDR2 SVGAGI. Here the CDR3 reads CASRPLTGMNTEAFF. CDR3 coding DNA: TGTGCCAGCAGACCCCTCACAGGGATGAACACTGAAGCTTTCTTT.

The V call is TRBV7-8, the J call TRBJ1-3, with a possible D match to TRBD1 (5 bases). There are 17 residues in the CDR3. The V gene's germline CDR1 is SGHVS and CDR2 FQNEAQ. V was pared by 4 bases and J by 1 base, with 17 bases between. CDR3 bases: TGTGCCAGCAGCTCCCCAGGGTCCCCCGGTTCTGGAAACACCATATATTTT. It encodes CASSSPGSPGSGNTIYF.

The chain links TRBV28 to TRBJ1-5; 7 bases are shared with TRBD1. With 1 base clipped from V and 0 bases from J, the junction kept 12 bases outside the gene matches. CDR3 size: 19 residues. Germline CDR1 is MDHEN and CDR2 is SYDVKM. CDR3 in DNA: TGTGCCAGCAGTTTATTTGTGTGGGACAGCGCAAATAGCAATCAGCCCCAGCATTTT. Its translation: CASSLFVWDSANSNQPQHF.

On this clone itself: The junction and the germline gene differ at one end; a read error may be behind it. The chain employs TRBV29-1 and TRBJ1-2; TRBD1 might be the D (6 bases). This CDR3 is built from 9 residues. Per the germline V gene, CDR1 is SQVTM and CDR2 is ANQGSEA. The CDR3 loop reads CSDSGTRAF. In DNA, the CDR3 is TGCAGCGACTCCGGGACACGGGCATTC.

The chain joins TRBV5-1 to TRBJ2-7, with D possibly TRBD2 on 6 matching bases. The CDR3 is 15 amino acids. V lost 4 bases and J lost 6, with 20 bases in between. Germline values: CDR1 SGHRS, CDR2 YFSETQ. For the CDR3, the DNA is TGCGCCAGCAGCCCCAAGGGACTGTCCCCTCGCGAGCAGTACTTC. It translates to CASSPKGLSPREQYF.

This clone was observed a handful of times. This rearrangement joins TRBV5-6 to TRBJ1-2, with TRBD1 matching 7 bases. The CDR3 extends over 14 amino acids. Trimming cost V 3 bases and J 5 bases; bases outside gene matches: 7. Per germline, CDR1 SGHDT and CDR2 YYEEEE. In DNA form, the CDR3 reads TGTGCCAGCAGCTCATCCGGGACAGAGTATGGCTACACCTTC. Protein sequence: CASSSSGTEYGYTF.

The chain couples TRBV5-1 to TRBJ2-5; the D is unclear. Deletions cut 0 bases from V and 4 bases from J, with 16 bases between. The V gene's germline CDR1 is SGHRS and CDR2 YFSETQ. The CDR3 has 16 residues. CDR3: CASSLARFGRRETQYF. As DNA, the CDR3 is TGCGCCAGCAGCTTGGCCAGGTTCGGTCGTAGAGAGACCCAGTACTTC.

The chain couples TRBV18 to TRBJ2-7; 7 bases fit TRBD1. With 1 base clipped from V and 3 bases from J, the junction kept 12 bases outside the gene matches. Germline V gives CDR1 KGHSH, CDR2 LQKENI. The length of the CDR3 is 17 residues. CDR3 sequence reads: CASSPHSGTETDYEQYF. CDR3 sequence (DNA): TGTGCCAGCTCACCACACTCCGGGACAGAGACTGACTACGAGCAGTACTTC.

The chain employs TRBV10-3 and TRBJ2-3; 7 bases are a match to TRBD2. J was trimmed by 0 bases and V by 4 bases; bases with no gene match: 4. The CDR3 sequence is 15 residues long. The V gene's germline CDR1 is ENHRY and CDR2 SYGVKD. The CDR3 protein is CAISATSTSTDTQYF. DNA for the CDR3: TGTGCCATCAGTGCGACTAGCACCAGCACAGATACGCAGTATTTT.

V is TRBV27 and J is TRBJ2-3; D may be TRBD1 (6 bases). V lost 8 bases to trimming and J lost 1 base, with 31 bases between them. CDR1 and CDR2 (germline): MNHEY, SMNVEV (reference sequence). The CDR3 totals 20 residues. The CDR3 DNA is TGTGCCAGCGGTCCCTCACGGTTTCCGGGACACAGGGACGGCACAGATACGCAGTATTTT. Its protein product is CASGPSRFPGHRDGTDTQYF.

V usage is TRBV15 and J usage is TRBJ2-2, with 14 nucleotides matching TRBD2. The CDR3 loop spans 15 amino acids. With 4 bases clipped from V and 9 bases from J, the junction kept 4 bases outside the gene matches. CDR1 is LNHNV, CDR2 YYDKDF, per germline (reference sequence). The CDR3: CATSTGLAGVRELFF. The DNA for the CDR3 is TGTGCCACCAGCACGGGACTAGCGGGGGTGAGGGAGCTGTTTTTT.

The CDR3 DNA reads TGCAGCGTTGAATTAGCGGGGGGGCCCTCCTACGAGCAGTACTTC. Its translation is CSVELAGGPSYEQYF. The chain uses TRBV29-1 and TRBJ2-7; 11 bases map to TRBD2. CDR1 and CDR2 (germline): SQVTM, ANQGSEA. The V and J ends lost 2 bases and 0 bases, in that order; junction bases with no gene match: 3. The CDR3 totals 15 residues.

This clone was seen only a few times. V is TRBV19 and J is TRBJ2-1; TRBD1 might be the D (5 bases). The CDR3 runs to 16 residues. The germline V gene encodes CDR1 LNHDA and CDR2 SQIVND (reference sequence). V was pared by 0 bases and J by 3 bases, with 12 bases between. The CDR3 nucleotides are TGTGCCAGTAGTATAGATCGCTGGCAGGGCTACAATGAGCAGTTCTTC. As protein: CASSIDRWQGYNEQFF.

This chain uses TRBV13 with TRBJ2-7; 7 bases agree with TRBD2. This CDR3 spans 13 amino acids. V gave up 6 bases and J gave up 1 base; unmatched junction bases: 3. CDR1 PRHDT and CDR2 FYEKMQ come from the germline V gene (reference sequence). CDR3 coding DNA: TGTGCCAGCAGTAGCGGGTTATCCTACGAGCAGTACTTC. The encoded protein is CASSSGLSYEQYF.

The V call is TRBV28, the J call TRBJ1-5; tentatively, D is TRBD1 (6 bases). CDR3 length: 17 residues. The germline V and J ends were trimmed by 6 bases and 2 bases, with 20 bases remaining between them. CDR1 and CDR2 from the germline V gene are MDHEN and SYDVKM. The CDR3 DNA follows: TGTGCCAGCAGCCACCCTCACAGGGAACTTGGCAATCAGCCCCAGCATTTT. This gives the protein CASSHPHRELGNQPQHF.

The chain combines TRBV6-5 with TRBJ2-1; the D gene is possibly TRBD2 (6 bases). CDR3 length equals 14 residues. V was trimmed by 4 bases and J by 2 bases, leaving 9 bases between them. From germline, CDR1 is MNHEY and CDR2 SVGAGI. CDR3 nucleotide sequence: TGTGCCAGCAGTTCGAGGAGGGCCTACAATGAGCAGTTCTTC. This encodes CASSSRRAYNEQFF.

This clone was seen a handful of times. V usage is TRBV7-9 and J usage is TRBJ1-4, with a weak D call TRBD1 (5 bases). Germline CDR1 is SEHNR and CDR2 is FQNEAQ (reference sequence). The germline V and J ends were trimmed by 5 bases and 3 bases, with 10 bases remaining between them. CDR3 length: 14 residues. This chain's CDR3 is CASSRGSPNEKLFF. For the CDR3, the DNA is TGTGCCAGCAGCCGGGGGTCCCCTAATGAAAAACTGTTTTTT.